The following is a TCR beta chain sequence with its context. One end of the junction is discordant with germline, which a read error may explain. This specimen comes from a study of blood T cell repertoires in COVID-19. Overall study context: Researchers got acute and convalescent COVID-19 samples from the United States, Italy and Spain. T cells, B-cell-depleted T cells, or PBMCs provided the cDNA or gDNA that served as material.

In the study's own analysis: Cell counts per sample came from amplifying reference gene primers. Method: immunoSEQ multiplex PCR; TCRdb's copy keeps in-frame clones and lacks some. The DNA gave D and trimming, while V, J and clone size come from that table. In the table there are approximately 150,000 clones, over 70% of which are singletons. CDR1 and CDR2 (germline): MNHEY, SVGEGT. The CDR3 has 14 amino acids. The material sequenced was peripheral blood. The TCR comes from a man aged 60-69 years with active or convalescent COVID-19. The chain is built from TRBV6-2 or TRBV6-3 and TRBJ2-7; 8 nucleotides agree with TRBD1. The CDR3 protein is CASSDRGPTYKQYF. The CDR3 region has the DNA TGTGCCAGCAGCGACAGGGGACCCACCTACAAGCAGTACTTC.